Following are 13 T cell receptor beta chains from one sample sequenced in a study of cytomegalovirus exposure and HLA in healthy donors (dated by TCRdb to about 2017). The library came from the immunoSEQ multiplex PCR assay. TCRdb obtained this table from immuneACCESS and retained in-frame rearrangements with V and J assigned. These tables miss some clones; where compared with another copy, unresolved V genes account for less than half of the shortfall, and the remainder is unexplained. Within this sample are some 85,000 clones, with approximately 96% of them counted one time only. About 1.3% of the sample is in the top ten clones. The specimen was PBMCs. Every receptor here comes from a woman under 30 in good health and CMV-seronegative.

J is TRBJ1-5 and V is TRBV7-9; D is undetermined. The V gene lost 1 base and the J gene lost 1 base, with 11 bases spanning the gap. Germline V gene data show CDR1 as SEHNR and CDR2 as FQNEAQ (reference sequence). The CDR3 consists of 16 residues. In nucleotides, the CDR3 is TGTGCCAGCAGCTTAGGGTGGACTGAGAGCAATCAGCCCCAGCATTTT. It codes for CASSLGWTESNQPQHF.

The J gene is TRBJ1-5, the V gene TRBV5-1; tentatively, D is TRBD1 (5 bases). CDR1 and CDR2 from the germline V gene are SGHRS and YFSETQ. This CDR3 spans 16 amino acids. V was shortened by 0 bases and J by 1 base, with 11 bases between the two germline ends. In nucleotides, the CDR3 is TGCGCCAGCAGCTTGGCCCCTGACAGAAGCAATCAGCCCCAGCATTTT. It is translated as CASSLAPDRSNQPQHF.

V is TRBV10-3 and J is TRBJ1-2; D is uncertain. V dropped 0 bases and J dropped 2 bases, with 7 bases sitting between them. This CDR3 is 14 amino acids long. Looked up from germline, CDR1 is ENHRY and CDR2 is SYGVKD. The CDR3 here is CAISESNQNYGYTF. CDR3 DNA sequence: TGTGCCATCAGTGAGTCGAACCAGAACTATGGCTACACCTTC.

The chain couples TRBV7-8 to TRBJ1-4; D is undetermined. The germline V gene has CDR1 SGHVS and CDR2 FQNEAQ. The ends were cut back, 1 base at V and 4 bases at J, with 7 bases in the middle. This CDR3 is built from 14 residues. CDR3 coding DNA: TGTGCCAGCAGCTTAGGCAGGCTTAATGAAAAACTGTTTTTT. It specifies CASSLGRLNEKLFF. Together with reference TRBV7-8 and TRBJ1-4, the CDR3 gives the full variable domain: GAGVSQSPRYKVAKRGQDVALRCDPISGHVSLFWYQQALGQGPEFLTYFQNEAQLDKSGLPSDRFFAERPEGSVSTLKIQRTQQEDSAVYLCASSLGRLNEKLFFGSGTQLSVL.

The genes are TRBV2 and TRBJ2-3, with TRBD2 matching over 9 bases. CDR1 is SNHLY and CDR2 is FYNNEI in the germline V gene. CDR3 length: 17 amino acids. With V trimmed by 7 bases and J by 3 bases, 14 bases remained unmatched. CDR3 residues: CASITASVAGATDTQYF. In DNA form, the CDR3 reads TGTGCCAGCATTACGGCGTCAGTAGCGGGAGCGACAGATACGCAGTATTTT.

The chain couples TRBV28 to TRBJ2-1, with 7 nucleotides matching TRBD2. The CDR3 covers 15 residues. V was clipped by 2 bases and J by 6 bases; unmatched bases: 7. Per germline, CDR1 MDHEN and CDR2 SYDVKM. DNA for the CDR3: TGTGCCAGCAGTTTAGTGGGACTACGGGCCAATGAGCAGTTCTTC. It is translated as CASSLVGLRANEQFF. The full variable domain, its missing parts supplied by reference TRBV28 and TRBJ2-1, is DVKVTQSSRYLVKRTGEKVFLECVQDMDHENMFWYRQDPGLGLRLIYFSYDVKMKEKGDIPEGYSVSREKKERFSLILESASTNQTSMYLCASSLVGLRANEQFFGPGTRLTVL.

The chain has TRBV5-1 and TRBJ2-2, with 10 bases lining up with TRBD2. The V gene end was trimmed by 1 base and the J gene end by 8 bases; junction bases not matched to a gene: 8. The CDR3 runs 16 residues. CDR1 SGHRS and CDR2 YFSETQ come from the germline V gene. CDR3 nucleotide sequence: TGCGCCAGCAGCTTGCTAGCGGGAGCACCCGGAGGGGAGCTGTTTTTT. It translates to CASSLLAGAPGGELFF.

The chain is built from TRBV27 and TRBJ1-1; TRBD1 matches at 7 bases. Trimming took 4 bases from V and 1 from J; bases not matched to a gene: 12. The V gene's germline CDR1 is MNHEY and CDR2 SMNVEV (reference sequence). The CDR3 extends over 17 amino acids. The chain's CDR3 is CASSSPGQTYPNTEAFF. The CDR3 DNA reads as TGTGCCAGCAGTTCGCCGGGACAGACCTACCCGAACACTGAAGCTTTCTTT.

The J gene is TRBJ1-2, the V gene TRBV11-2, with TRBD1 matching 9 bases. Germline lookup yields CDR1 SGHAT and CDR2 FQNNGV. The CDR3 covers 13 residues. The ends lost 5 bases at V and 8 bases at J; junction bases unmatched: 6. In nucleotides, the CDR3 is TGTGCCAGCAGCGCAGACAGGGGGACAGGCTACACCTTC. Its protein product is CASSADRGTGYTF. Full variable domain (missing parts from reference TRBV11-2 and TRBJ1-2): EAGVAQSPRYKIIEKRQSVAFWCNPISGHATLYWYQQILGQGPKLLIQFQNNGVVDDSQLPKDRFSAERLKGVDSTLKIQPAKLEDSAVYLCASSADRGTGYTFGSGTRLTVV.

The V and J genes are TRBV15 and TRBJ2-6; D is unresolved. The CDR3 extends over 17 amino acids. CDR1 and CDR2 from the germline V gene are LNHNV and YYDKDF (reference sequence). Trimming shortened V by 5 bases and J by 0 bases, and 14 bases separated the two germline ends. CDR3 bases: TGTGCCACCAGCTCGCCGCAGGTGAGCTCTGGGGCCAACGTCCTGACTTTC. Its protein is CATSSPQVSSGANVLTF.

The gene calls are TRBV6-5 and TRBJ1-1, with 7 bases identical to TRBD1. V trimming: 8 bases; J trimming: 3 bases; junction bases outside the gene matches: 9. This CDR3 is built from 14 residues. Per the germline V gene, CDR1 is MNHEY and CDR2 is SVGAGI. The CDR3 DNA is TGTGCCAGCGAGTTTCGGCAGGGGGACACTGAAGCTTTCTTT. Amino acids: CASEFRQGDTEAFF.

This clone was observed a few times. The rearrangement joins TRBV27 to TRBJ2-7; TRBD2 aligns across 8 bases. The CDR3 extends over 15 amino acids. The germline CDR1 and CDR2 sequences are MNHEY and SMNVEV (reference sequence). J gave up 4 bases and V 8 bases, and 13 bases lay outside the gene matches. The CDR3 here is CASRFDGRAGYEQYF. Here the CDR3 DNA reads TGTGCCAGCCGCTTTGACGGGAGGGCCGGATACGAGCAGTACTTC.

This chain links TRBV5-4 with TRBJ2-2; TRBD2 agrees at 8 bases. The CDR3 runs 20 residues. V was clipped by 4 bases and J by 6 bases; unmatched bases: 23. Per the germline V gene, CDR1 is SGHNT and CDR2 is YYREEE (reference sequence). CDR3 loop: CASSPFLLAVTVPGSGELFF. CDR3 nucleotides: TGTGCCAGCAGCCCCTTTTTACTAGCGGTTACCGTTCCTGGATCCGGGGAGCTGTTTTTT.